This is a list of T cell receptor beta chains from one sample in a study of blood T cell repertoires in COVID-19. Data came from immunoSEQ multiplex PCR; TCRdb stores just in-frame clones and leaves some out. Of some 150,000 clones in the sample, around 82% are singletons; the top ten hold roughly 5.6%. Sequencing was done on a sample of PBMCs or T cells enriched from blood (not recorded which). These receptor sequences come from a woman aged 45-65 years who had recovered from COVID-19. CDR3s include the opening cysteine and the closing phenylalanine or tryptophan. Some rows have no size entry. The others give once, few or many, or a class for an expanded clone.

cdr3_aa: CASSKTPGGEGGELFF
clone_size: NA
j_call: TRBJ2-2
v_call: TRBV21-1

cdr3_aa: CASSQDRTRASGNEQFF
clone_size: NA
j_call: TRBJ2-1
v_call: TRBV4-1

cdr3_aa: CATSGNTEQFF
clone_size: NA
j_call: TRBJ2-1
v_call: TRBV24-1

cdr3_aa: CASRLNRGTNEKLFF
clone_size: NA
j_call: TRBJ1-4
v_call: TRBV6-5

cdr3_aa: CSVESTREFGNTIYF
clone_size: NA
j_call: TRBJ1-3
v_call: TRBV29-1

cdr3_aa: CASNEAFYGYTF
clone_size: few
j_call: TRBJ1-2
v_call: TRBV28

cdr3_aa: CASSSGTPLHF
clone_size: NA
j_call: TRBJ1-6
v_call: TRBV28

cdr3_aa: CASSLRFDFSPLHF
clone_size: NA
j_call: TRBJ1-6
v_call: TRBV3-1/TRBV3-2

cdr3_aa: CSVAGTAYGYTF
clone_size: few
j_call: TRBJ1-2
v_call: TRBV29-1

cdr3_aa: CASSYRGGGGSYNSPLHF
clone_size: few
j_call: TRBJ1-6
v_call: TRBV27

cdr3_aa: CASSSRRGQSYGYTF
clone_size: few
j_call: TRBJ1-2
v_call: TRBV2

cdr3_aa: CATSDSGGSGGWQETQYF
clone_size: NA
j_call: TRBJ2-5
v_call: TRBV24-1

cdr3_aa: CASSLGYGTGSTDTQYF
clone_size: NA
j_call: TRBJ2-3
v_call: TRBV28

cdr3_aa: CASSLMQGQPQHF
clone_size: NA
j_call: TRBJ1-5
v_call: TRBV7-3